The rows below give T cell receptor beta chains drawn from one sample of a study of graft-versus-host responses after intestinal transplantation. No antigens are known for them. The method was immunoSEQ multiplex PCR; TCRdb's version includes in-frame clones alone and lacks a portion of them. This table has approximately 90,000 clones, less than 90% appearing once. The source was unstimulated CD4+ T cells sorted from spleen or lymph node cells, collected before transplant. Receptors originate from a human donor who was the organ donor for an intestinal transplant. CDR3s include the opening cysteine and the closing phenylalanine or tryptophan. A D gene is named only where the DNA matches it firmly. Clone size appears in some rows only: once, few, many, or a class for an expanded clone.

>NA|TRBJ1-3|TRBV4-3|17|TRBD1
CASSQTTSQGHGNTIYF
TGCGCCAGCAGCCAGACGACCTCACAGGGGCATGGAAACACCATATATTTT
>once|TRBJ2-7|TRBV5-6|14|TRBD2
CASSLPGGGYEQYF
TGTGCCAGCAGCTTGCCGGGGGGAGGGTACGAGCAGTACTTC
>NA|TRBJ2-1|TRBV7-3|16|TRBD1
CASSREQGRSGNEQFF
TGTGCCAGCAGCCGCGAACAGGGGCGGTCAGGGAATGAGCAGTTCTTC
>NA|TRBJ1-2|TRBV7-9|18|TRBD1
CASSWNPGQGAGDYGYTF
TGTGCCAGCAGCTGGAATCCGGGACAGGGGGCAGGGGACTATGGCTACACCTTC
>few|TRBJ1-1|TRBV6-5|15|NA
CASSYSDTEYTEAFF
TGTGCCAGCAGTTACTCCGACACCGAATACACTGAAGCTTTCTTT
>once|TRBJ2-3|TRBV6-1|15|TRBD2
CASSESTSGGVTQYF
TGTGCCAGCAGTGAAAGCACTAGCGGGGGCGTTACGCAGTATTTT
>NA|TRBJ1-1|TRBV4-3|15|TRBD1
CASSQVDRVNTEAFF
TGCGCCAGCAGCCAGGTGGACAGGGTGAACACTGAAGCTTTCTTT
>once|TRBJ1-2|TRBV27|13|NA
CASTPRGDDNYTF
TGTGCCAGCACCCCCAGAGGTGATGATAACTACACCTTC
>once|TRBJ1-2|TRBV27|13|TRBD1
CASRNRGNYGYTF
TGTGCCAGCAGGAACAGGGGTAACTATGGCTACACCTTC
>NA|TRBJ2-5|TRBV11-2|15|NA
CASSPRLAGWETQYF
TGTGCCAGCAGCCCGCGACTTGCGGGGTGGGAGACCCAGTACTTC
>NA|TRBJ2-5|TRBV11-2|15|TRBD1
CASSHGGTGEKTQYF
TGTGCCAGCAGCCACGGGGGGACAGGGGAAAAGACCCAGTACTTC
>few|TRBJ2-1|TRBV30|15|NA
CAWSVQVGRLHEQFF
TGTGCCTGGAGTGTACAGGTTGGTAGGTTGCATGAGCAGTTCTTC
>NA|TRBJ2-1|TRBV20-1|11|NA
CSARDRNEQFF
TGCAGTGCTAGAGATAGAAATGAGCAGTTCTTC
>NA|TRBJ1-2|TRBV28|12|NA
CASSRVGYGYTF
TGTGCCAGCAGTCGGGTTGGCTATGGCTACACCTTC
>NA|TRBJ2-1|TRBV15|15|NA
CATSRVSGRNYEQFF
TGTGCCACCAGCAGAGTGTCGGGTCGAAACTATGAGCAGTTCTTC
>NA|TRBJ2-5|TRBV7-3|11|NA
CASSSHFGQYF
TGTGCCAGCAGCTCCCATTTCGGCCAGTACTTC
>NA|TRBJ2-3|TRBV29-1|16|TRBD2
CSVELAGVGARDTQYF
TGCAGCGTTGAACTAGCGGGAGTAGGGGCCAGGGATACGCAGTATTTT
>NA|TRBJ1-3|TRBV15|13|NA
CATSRYQGNTIYF
TGTGCCACCAGCAGGTACCAGGGTAACACCATATATTTT
>NA|TRBJ1-6|TRBV9|16|NA
CASSSGGSSYNSPLHF
TGTGCCAGCAGCTCCGGCGGTAGCTCCTATAATTCACCCCTCCACTTT
>NA|TRBJ2-7|TRBV10-3|13|TRBD1
CAISELTGDEQYF
TGTGCCATCAGTGAGTTGACAGGGGACGAGCAGTACTTC
>NA|TRBJ2-2|TRBV28|15|TRBD2
CASSLAGVGNGELFF
TGTGCCAGCAGTTTAGCGGGAGTAGGTAACGGGGAGCTGTTTTTT
>NA|TRBJ2-3|TRBV6-5|15|TRBD2
CASSRLAGVQDTQYF
TGTGCCAGCAGCCGACTAGCGGGGGTGCAAGATACGCAGTATTTT
>once|TRBJ1-4|TRBV5-1|18|NA
CASSPGQGNEATNEKLFF
TGCGCCAGCAGCCCGGGGCAGGGGAACGAGGCAACTAATGAAAAACTGTTTTTT
>NA|TRBJ2-7|TRBV18|14|NA
CASSWSGQGYEQYF
TGTGCCAGCTCATGGTCAGGGCAGGGGTACGAGCAGTACTTC
>NA|TRBJ1-5|TRBV19|15|NA
CASSTRQLIAQPQHF
TGTGCCAGTAGTACCCGACAGTTAATTGCTCAGCCCCAGCATTTT
>NA|TRBJ1-3|TRBV5-1|13|NA
CASSRGSGNTIYF
TGCGCCAGCAGCCGGGGCTCTGGAAACACCATATATTTT
>NA|TRBJ1-2|TRBV15|15|NA
CATSRSPREYDGYTF
TGTGCCACCAGCAGGTCCCCCAGGGAATATGATGGCTACACCTTC
>few|TRBJ1-2|TRBV5-4|14|NA
CASSLNQGDYGYTF
TGTGCCAGCAGCTTGAACCAGGGTGACTATGGCTACACCTTC
>NA|TRBJ1-6|TRBV5-1|17|NA
CASRPSEKATFVSPLHF
TGCGCCAGCCGCCCGTCCGAAAAAGCCACGTTCGTTTCACCCCTCCACTTT
>NA|TRBJ2-7|TRBV18|12|NA
CASSTQSREQYF
TGTGCCAGCTCGACTCAGTCTAGGGAGCAGTACTTC
>NA|TRBJ2-7|TRBV2|15|TRBD2
CASSEMARGSYEQYF
TGTGCCAGCAGCGAGATGGCGCGGGGGTCCTACGAGCAGTACTTC
>NA|TRBJ1-2|TRBV18|15|NA
CASSQQRAANYGYTF
TGTGCCAGCTCACAACAGAGGGCGGCTAACTATGGCTACACCTTC
>NA|TRBJ1-1|TRBV28|15|TRBD1
CASSRLGTGGTEAFF
TGTGCCAGCAGTCGGTTAGGGACAGGGGGTACTGAAGCTTTCTTT
>NA|TRBJ1-4|TRBV9|14|NA
CASSAPGVGEKLFF
TGTGCCAGCAGCGCTCCAGGGGTGGGGGAAAAACTGTTTTTT
>few|TRBJ2-7|TRBV2|11|NA
CASGRDGEQYF
TGTGCCAGTGGGCGGGACGGTGAGCAGTACTTC
>NA|TRBJ2-3|TRBV7-9|16|TRBD2
CASSRRLAASTDTQYF
TGTGCCAGCAGCCGACGACTAGCGGCAAGCACAGATACGCAGTATTTT
>few|TRBJ2-7|TRBV5-6|16|TRBD2
CASSTLAGGRSYEQYF
TGTGCCAGCAGCACACTAGCGGGGGGAAGATCCTACGAGCAGTACTTC
>NA|TRBJ2-6|TRBV5-8|16|NA
CASSLWWHTGANVLTF
TGTGCCAGCAGCCTGTGGTGGCACACTGGGGCCAACGTCCTGACTTTC
>NA|TRBJ2-4|TRBV7-2|16|TRBD2
CASSPIRSGGKNIQYF
TGTGCCAGCAGCCCAATTCGGAGCGGGGGAAAAAACATTCAGTACTTC
>NA|TRBJ2-1|TRBV27|12|NA
CASLSSYNEQFF
TGTGCCAGCTTGAGCTCCTACAATGAGCAGTTCTTC
>NA|TRBJ2-3|TRBV19|18|TRBD2
CASSMYAPRGGLADTQYF
TGTGCCAGTAGTATGTATGCCCCTCGCGGGGGTTTAGCAGATACGCAGTATTTT
>NA|TRBJ2-7|TRBV18|13|NA
CASSLGEGYEQYF
TGTGCCAGCTCACTTGGTGAGGGCTACGAGCAGTACTTC
>once|TRBJ1-3|TRBV5-1|15|NA
CASSLGTALGNTIYF
TGCGCCAGCAGCTTGGGGACAGCCTTAGGAAACACCATATATTTT
>NA|TRBJ2-2|TRBV10-3|15|TRBD2
CAISGTSGGAGELFF
TGTGCCATCAGTGGGACTAGCGGGGGGGCCGGGGAGCTGTTTTTT
>NA|TRBJ1-5|TRBV6-6|15|NA
CASSGQHTEDQPQHF
TGTGCCAGCAGTGGCCAACATACGGAGGATCAGCCCCAGCATTTT
>NA|TRBJ2-7|TRBV2|16|NA
CASSERATRRYNEQYF
TGTGCCAGCAGTGAGCGGGCGACTAGGAGGTACAACGAGCAGTACTTC
>NA|TRBJ2-7|TRBV10-2|12|NA
CASSRQAYEQYF
TGCGCCAGCAGTCGACAGGCCTACGAGCAGTACTTC
>NA|TRBJ1-4|TRBV2|14|NA
CASGSQGTREKLFF
TGTGCCAGCGGTTCACAGGGAACGCGGGAAAAACTGTTTTTT
>NA|TRBJ1-1|TRBV6-4|13|TRBD1
CASSERGQGATFF
TGTGCCAGCAGTGAACGAGGACAGGGGGCTACTTTCTTT